This TCR beta chain was sequenced during a study of shared clonotypes between healthy human individuals. Study-level findings and limits: Lower generation probabilities were found for non-shared clonotypes than for those shared by all four donors.

Replicate PCRs for sorted subsets used around 200 ng DNA; this equaled 25,000 to 30,000 T cell genomes. Libraries were prepared by immunoSEQ multiplex PCR; TCRdb keeps only in-frame clonotypes and omits some of them. The sample has about 700,000 clones, about 90% seen once. Concerning this clone itself: Its specificity is unknown.

The CDR3 is 13 amino acids. V was shortened by 6 bases and J by 8 bases, with 15 bases between the two germline ends. Germline values: CDR1 SGDLS, CDR2 YYNGEE. The naive CD8 population came from CD45RO-negative cells selected for CCR7, without terminally differentiated effector memory CD45RA+ cells. Input material: naive CD8+ T cells sorted from blood. This rearrangement joins TRBV9 to TRBJ2-1; D perhaps matches TRBD2 (6 bases). The receptor's source is a man aged 25-45 years in good health. CDR3 sequence: CASNGAGTHEQFF. CDR3 bases: TGTGCCAGCAATGGGGCGGGAACTCATGAGCAGTTCTTC.